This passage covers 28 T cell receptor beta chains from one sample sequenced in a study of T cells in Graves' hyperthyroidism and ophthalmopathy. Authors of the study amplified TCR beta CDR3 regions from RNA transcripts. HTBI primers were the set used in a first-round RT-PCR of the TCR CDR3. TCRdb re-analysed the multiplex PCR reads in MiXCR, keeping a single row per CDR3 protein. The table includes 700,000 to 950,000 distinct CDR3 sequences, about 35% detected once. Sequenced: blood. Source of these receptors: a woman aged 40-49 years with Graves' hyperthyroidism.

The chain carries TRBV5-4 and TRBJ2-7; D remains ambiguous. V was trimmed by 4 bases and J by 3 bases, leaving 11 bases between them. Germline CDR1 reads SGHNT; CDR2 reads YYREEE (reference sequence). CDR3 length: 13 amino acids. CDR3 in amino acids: CASSPGKLYEQYF. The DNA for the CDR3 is TGTGCCAGCAGCCCCGGAAAGCTCTACGAGCAGTACTTC.

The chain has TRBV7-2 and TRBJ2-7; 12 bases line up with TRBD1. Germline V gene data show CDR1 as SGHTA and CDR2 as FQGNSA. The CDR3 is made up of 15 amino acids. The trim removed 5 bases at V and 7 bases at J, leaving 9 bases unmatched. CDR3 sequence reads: CASSDKGQGAEEQYF. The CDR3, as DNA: TGTGCCAGCAGCGACAAGGGACAGGGGGCAGAAGAGCAGTACTTC.

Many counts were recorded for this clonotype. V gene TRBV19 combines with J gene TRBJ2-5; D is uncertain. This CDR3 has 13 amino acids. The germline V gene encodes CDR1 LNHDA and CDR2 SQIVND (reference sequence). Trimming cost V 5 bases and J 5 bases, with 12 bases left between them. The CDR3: CASSSPSRETQYF. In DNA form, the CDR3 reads TGTGCCAGTAGTTCTCCCTCTAGGGAGACCCAGTACTTC.

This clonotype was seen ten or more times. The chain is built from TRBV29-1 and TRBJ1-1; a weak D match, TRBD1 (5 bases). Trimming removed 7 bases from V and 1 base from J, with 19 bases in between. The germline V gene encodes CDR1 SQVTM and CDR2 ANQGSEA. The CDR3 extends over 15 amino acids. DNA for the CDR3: TGCAGCGGGCTACAGACAGACGTGGGGAACACTGAAGCTTTCTTT. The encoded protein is CSGLQTDVGNTEAFF.

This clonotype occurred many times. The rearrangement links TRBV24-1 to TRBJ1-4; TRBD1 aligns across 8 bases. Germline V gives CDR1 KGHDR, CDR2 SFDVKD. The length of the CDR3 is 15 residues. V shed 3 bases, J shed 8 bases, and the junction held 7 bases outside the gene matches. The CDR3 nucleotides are TGTGCCACCAGTGATCCCGGACAGGGTTTGGAAAAACTGTTTTTT. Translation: CATSDPGQGLEKLFF.

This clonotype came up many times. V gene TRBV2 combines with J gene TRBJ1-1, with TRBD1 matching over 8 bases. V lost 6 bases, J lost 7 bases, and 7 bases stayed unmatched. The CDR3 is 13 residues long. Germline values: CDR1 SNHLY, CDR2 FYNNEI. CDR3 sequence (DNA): TGTGCCAGCAGGGAACAAGGGACAGGTGAAGCTTTCTTT. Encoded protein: CASREQGTGEAFF.

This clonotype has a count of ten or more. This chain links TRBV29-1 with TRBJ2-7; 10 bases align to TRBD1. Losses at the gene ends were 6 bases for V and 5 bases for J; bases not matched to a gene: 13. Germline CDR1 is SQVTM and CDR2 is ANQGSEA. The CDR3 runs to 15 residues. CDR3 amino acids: CSVDGADRGQDEQYF. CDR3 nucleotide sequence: TGCAGCGTCGACGGGGCTGACAGGGGGCAGGACGAGCAGTACTTC.

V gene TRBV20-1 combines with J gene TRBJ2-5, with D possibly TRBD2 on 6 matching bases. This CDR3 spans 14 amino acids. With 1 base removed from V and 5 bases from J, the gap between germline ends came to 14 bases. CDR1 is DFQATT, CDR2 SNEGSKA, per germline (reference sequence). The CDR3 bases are TGCAGTGCTAGAGCCCGGGGGATGAGGGAGACCCAGTACTTC. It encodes CSARARGMRETQYF.

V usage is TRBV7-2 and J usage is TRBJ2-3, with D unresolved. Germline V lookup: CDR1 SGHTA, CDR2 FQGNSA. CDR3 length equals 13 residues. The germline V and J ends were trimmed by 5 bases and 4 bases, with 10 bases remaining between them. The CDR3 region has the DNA TGTGCCAGCAGCCCTCGGTCCTCAGATACGCAGTATTTT. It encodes CASSPRSSDTQYF.

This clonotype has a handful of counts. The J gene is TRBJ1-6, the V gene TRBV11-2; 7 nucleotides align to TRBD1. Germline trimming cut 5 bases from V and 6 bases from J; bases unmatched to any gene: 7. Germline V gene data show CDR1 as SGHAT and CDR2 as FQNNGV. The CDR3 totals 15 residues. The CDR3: CASSQSGQPNSPLHF. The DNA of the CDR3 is TGTGCCAGCAGCCAATCGGGACAGCCTAATTCACCCCTCCACTTT.

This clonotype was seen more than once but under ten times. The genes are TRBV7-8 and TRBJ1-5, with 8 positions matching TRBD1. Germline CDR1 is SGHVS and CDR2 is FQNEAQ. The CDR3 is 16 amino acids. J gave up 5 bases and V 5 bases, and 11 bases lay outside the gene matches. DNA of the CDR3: TGTGCCAGCAGCACAGAACGGACAGGGAGGTATCAGCCCCAGCATTTT. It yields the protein CASSTERTGRYQPQHF.

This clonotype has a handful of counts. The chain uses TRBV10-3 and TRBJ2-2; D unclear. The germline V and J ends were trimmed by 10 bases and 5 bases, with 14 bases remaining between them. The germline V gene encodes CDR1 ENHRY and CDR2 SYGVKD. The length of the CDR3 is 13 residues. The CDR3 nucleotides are TGTGCCAGCAGCCCCTCGCAGACCGGGGAGCTGTTTTTT. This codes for CASSPSQTGELFF.

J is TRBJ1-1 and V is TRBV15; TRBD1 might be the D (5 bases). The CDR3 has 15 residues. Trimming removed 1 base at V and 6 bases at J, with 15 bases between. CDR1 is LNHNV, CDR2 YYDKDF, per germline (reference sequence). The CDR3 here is CATSRVAGNFAEAFF. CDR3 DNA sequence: TGTGCCACCAGCAGAGTAGCAGGGAATTTCGCTGAAGCTTTCTTT.

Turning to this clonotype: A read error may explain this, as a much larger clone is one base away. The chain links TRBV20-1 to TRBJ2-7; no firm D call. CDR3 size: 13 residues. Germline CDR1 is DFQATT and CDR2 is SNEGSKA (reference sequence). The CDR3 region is CSAVGPPTYGQYF. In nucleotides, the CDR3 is TGCAGTGCCGTCGGACCCCCCACCTACGGGCAGTACTTC.

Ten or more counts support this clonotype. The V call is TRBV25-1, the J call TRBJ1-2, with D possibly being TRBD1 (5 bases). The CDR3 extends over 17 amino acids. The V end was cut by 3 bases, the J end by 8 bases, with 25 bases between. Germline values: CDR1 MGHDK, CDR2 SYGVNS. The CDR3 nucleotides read TGTGCCAGCAGTGACTCGACTTCCTACAGGACCGTACGGGGCTACACCTTC. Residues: CASSDSTSYRTVRGYTF.

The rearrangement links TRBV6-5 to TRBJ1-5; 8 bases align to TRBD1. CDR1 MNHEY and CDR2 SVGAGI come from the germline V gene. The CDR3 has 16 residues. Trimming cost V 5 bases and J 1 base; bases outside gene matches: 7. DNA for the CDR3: TGTGCCAGCAGTCCTGGGGGGGACAGGAGCAATCAGCCCCAGCATTTT. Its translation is CASSPGGDRSNQPQHF.

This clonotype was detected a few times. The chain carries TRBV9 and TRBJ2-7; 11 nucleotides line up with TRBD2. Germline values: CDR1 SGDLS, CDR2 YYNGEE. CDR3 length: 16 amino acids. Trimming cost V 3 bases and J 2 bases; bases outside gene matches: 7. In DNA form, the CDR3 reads TGTGCCAGCAGCGCCGGACTAGCGGGTTCGACCTACGAGCAGTACTTC. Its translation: CASSAGLAGSTYEQYF.

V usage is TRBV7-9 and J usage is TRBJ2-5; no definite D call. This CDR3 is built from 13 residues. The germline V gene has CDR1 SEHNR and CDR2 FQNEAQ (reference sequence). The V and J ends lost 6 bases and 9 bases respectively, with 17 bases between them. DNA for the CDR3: TGTGCCAGCAGTTATGGAGAGAAGCAGCCCCAGTACTTC. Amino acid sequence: CASSYGEKQPQYF.

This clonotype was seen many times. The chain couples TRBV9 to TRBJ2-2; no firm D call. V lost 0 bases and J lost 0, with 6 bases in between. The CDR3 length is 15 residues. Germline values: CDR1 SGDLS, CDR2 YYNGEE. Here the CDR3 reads CASSVGSTNTGELFF. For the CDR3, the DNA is TGTGCCAGCAGCGTAGGTAGTACGAACACCGGGGAGCTGTTTTTT.

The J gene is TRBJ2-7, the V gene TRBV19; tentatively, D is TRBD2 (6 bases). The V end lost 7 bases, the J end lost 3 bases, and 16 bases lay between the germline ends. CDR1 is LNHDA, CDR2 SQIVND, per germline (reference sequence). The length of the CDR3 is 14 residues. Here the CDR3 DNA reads TGTGCCAGTACCCCGGCGGGGAGCAGCTACGAGCAGTACTTC. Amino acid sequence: CASTPAGSSYEQYF.

The CDR3 DNA reads TGTGCCAGCAGCTCCCCCCGACAGGGGTGGACGGGCTACACCTTC. It translates to CASSSPRQGWTGYTF. The genes are TRBV6-2 or TRBV6-3 and TRBJ1-2; 8 bases line up with TRBD1. The V gene's germline CDR1 is MNHEY and CDR2 SVGEGT. Germline trimming cut 6 bases from V and 8 bases from J; bases unmatched to any gene: 14. The CDR3 is 15 residues long.

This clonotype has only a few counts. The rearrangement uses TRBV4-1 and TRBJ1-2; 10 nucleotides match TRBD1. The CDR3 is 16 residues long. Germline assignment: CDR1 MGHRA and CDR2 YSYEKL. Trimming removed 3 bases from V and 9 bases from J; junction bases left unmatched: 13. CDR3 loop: CASSQTTTGGDPCYTF. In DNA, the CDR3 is TGCGCCAGCAGCCAGACCACGACAGGGGGCGATCCTTGCTACACCTTC.

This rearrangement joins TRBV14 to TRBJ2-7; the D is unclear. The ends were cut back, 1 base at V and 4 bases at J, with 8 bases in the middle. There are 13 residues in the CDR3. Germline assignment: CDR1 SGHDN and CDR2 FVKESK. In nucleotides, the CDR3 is TGTGCCAGCAGCCAAGTGTCAGGTTACGAGCAGTACTTC. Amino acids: CASSQVSGYEQYF.

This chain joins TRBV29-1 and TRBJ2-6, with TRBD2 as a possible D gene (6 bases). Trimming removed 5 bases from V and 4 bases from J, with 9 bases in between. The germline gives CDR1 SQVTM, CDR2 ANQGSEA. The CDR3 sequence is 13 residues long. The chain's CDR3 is CSVRDSGANVLTF. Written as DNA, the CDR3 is TGCAGCGTTCGGGACTCCGGGGCCAACGTCCTGACTTTC.

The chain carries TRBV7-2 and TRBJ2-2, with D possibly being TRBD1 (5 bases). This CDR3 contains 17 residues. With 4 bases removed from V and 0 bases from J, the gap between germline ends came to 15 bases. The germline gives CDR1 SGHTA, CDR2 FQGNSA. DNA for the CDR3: TGTGCCAGCAGCTCAACAGACCCGACAGCGAACACCGGGGAGCTGTTTTTT. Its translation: CASSSTDPTANTGELFF.

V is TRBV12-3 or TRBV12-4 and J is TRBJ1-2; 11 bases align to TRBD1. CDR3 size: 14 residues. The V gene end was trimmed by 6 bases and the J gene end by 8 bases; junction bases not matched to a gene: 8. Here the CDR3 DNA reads TGTGCCAGCAGCCCGGACAGGGGGCGTGAAGGCTACACCTTC. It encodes CASSPDRGREGYTF.

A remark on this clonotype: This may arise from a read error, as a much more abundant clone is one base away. The CDR3 DNA follows: TGTGCCAGCAGCTTACCCACTAGCGGGAGGGGGTACGAGCAGTACTTC. It encodes CASSLPTSGRGYEQYF. This rearrangement joins TRBV7-9 to TRBJ2-7; 13 nucleotides agree with TRBD2. V was pared by 2 bases and J by 4 bases, with 5 bases of the junction left unmatched. The length of the CDR3 is 16 residues. Germline CDR1 SEHNR, CDR2 FQNEAQ (reference sequence).

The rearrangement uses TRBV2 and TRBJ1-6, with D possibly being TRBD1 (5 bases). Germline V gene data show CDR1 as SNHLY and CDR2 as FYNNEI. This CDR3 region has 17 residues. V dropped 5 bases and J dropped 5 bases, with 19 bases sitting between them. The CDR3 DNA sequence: TGTGCCAGCAGTTTCAGGGCCAGGGCCACAGATAATTCACCCCTCCACTTT. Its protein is CASSFRARATDNSPLHF.